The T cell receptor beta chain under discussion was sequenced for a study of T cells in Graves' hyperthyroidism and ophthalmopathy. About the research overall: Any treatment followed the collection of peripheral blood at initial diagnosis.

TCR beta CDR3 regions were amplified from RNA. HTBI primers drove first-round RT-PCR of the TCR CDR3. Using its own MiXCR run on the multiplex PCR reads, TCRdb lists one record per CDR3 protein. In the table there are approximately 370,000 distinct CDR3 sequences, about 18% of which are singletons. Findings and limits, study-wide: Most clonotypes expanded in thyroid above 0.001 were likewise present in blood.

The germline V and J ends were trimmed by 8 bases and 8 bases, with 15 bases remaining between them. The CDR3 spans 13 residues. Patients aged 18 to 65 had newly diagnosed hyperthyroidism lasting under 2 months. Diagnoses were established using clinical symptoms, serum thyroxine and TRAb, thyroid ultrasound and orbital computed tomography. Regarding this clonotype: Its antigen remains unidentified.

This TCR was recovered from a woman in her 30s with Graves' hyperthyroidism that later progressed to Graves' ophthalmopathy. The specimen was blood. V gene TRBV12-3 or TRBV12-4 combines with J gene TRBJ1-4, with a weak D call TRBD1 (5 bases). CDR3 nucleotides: TGTGCCAGCGGCAGGGTAGGAGGGGAAAAACTGTTTTTT. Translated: CASGRVGGEKLFF.